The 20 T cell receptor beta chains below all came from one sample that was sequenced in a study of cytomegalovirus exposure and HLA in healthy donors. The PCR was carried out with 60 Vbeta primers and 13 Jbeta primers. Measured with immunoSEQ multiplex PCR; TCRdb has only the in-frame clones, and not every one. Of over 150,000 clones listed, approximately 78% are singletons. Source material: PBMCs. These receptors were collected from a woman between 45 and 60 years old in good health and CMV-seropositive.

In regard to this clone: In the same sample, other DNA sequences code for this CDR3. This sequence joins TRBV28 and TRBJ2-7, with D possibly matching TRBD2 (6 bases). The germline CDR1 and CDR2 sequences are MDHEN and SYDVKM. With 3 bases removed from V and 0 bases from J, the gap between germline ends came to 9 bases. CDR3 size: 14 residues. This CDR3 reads CASSFGGSSYEQYF. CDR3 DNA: TGTGCCAGCAGTTTCGGGGGTAGCTCCTACGAGCAGTACTTC.

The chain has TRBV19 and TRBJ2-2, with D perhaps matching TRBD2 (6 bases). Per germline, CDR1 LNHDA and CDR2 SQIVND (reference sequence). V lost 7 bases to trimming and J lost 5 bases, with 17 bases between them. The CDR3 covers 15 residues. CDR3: CASTPGSRGTGELFF. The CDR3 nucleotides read TGTGCCAGTACACCCGGGAGTAGAGGGACCGGGGAGCTGTTTTTT.

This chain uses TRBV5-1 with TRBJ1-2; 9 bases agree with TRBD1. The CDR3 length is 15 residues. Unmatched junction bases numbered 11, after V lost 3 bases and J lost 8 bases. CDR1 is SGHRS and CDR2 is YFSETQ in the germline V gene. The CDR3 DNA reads TGCGCCAGCAGCTCCGGGGACAGGGAGAGAACGGGCTACACCTTC. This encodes CASSSGDRERTGYTF.

The CDR3 sequence: CASSIVQGARHTEAFF. In DNA form, the CDR3 reads TGTGCCAGTAGTATAGTGCAGGGGGCGCGTCACACTGAAGCTTTCTTT. The V gene is TRBV19, the J gene TRBJ1-1, with 8 bases matching TRBD1. Germline CDR1 is LNHDA and CDR2 is SQIVND (reference sequence). The CDR3 totals 16 residues. V shed 1 base, J shed 3 bases, and the junction held 7 bases outside the gene matches.

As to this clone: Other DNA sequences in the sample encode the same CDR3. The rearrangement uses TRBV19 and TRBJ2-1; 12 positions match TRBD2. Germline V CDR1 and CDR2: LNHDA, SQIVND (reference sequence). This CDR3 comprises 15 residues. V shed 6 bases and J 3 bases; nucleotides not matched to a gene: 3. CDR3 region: CASSRTSGDYNEQFF. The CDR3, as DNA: TGTGCCAGTAGCCGGACTAGCGGGGACTACAATGAGCAGTTCTTC.

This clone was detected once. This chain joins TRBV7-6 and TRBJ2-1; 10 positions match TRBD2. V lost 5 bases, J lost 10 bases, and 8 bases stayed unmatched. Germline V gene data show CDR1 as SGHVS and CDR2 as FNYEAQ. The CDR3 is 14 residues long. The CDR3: CASSPPVGLAEQFF. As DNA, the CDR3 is TGTGCCAGCAGCCCGCCGGTGGGACTAGCGGAGCAGTTCTTC.

The CDR3 reads CAISELQVQETQYF. The DNA for the CDR3 is TGTGCCATCAGTGAACTCCAGGTTCAAGAGACCCAGTACTTC. The rearrangement links TRBV10-3 to TRBJ2-5; unclear D gene. Trimming stripped 3 bases from V and 2 bases from J, with 10 bases between. Germline CDR1 and CDR2: ENHRY and SYGVKD. This CDR3 is built from 14 residues.

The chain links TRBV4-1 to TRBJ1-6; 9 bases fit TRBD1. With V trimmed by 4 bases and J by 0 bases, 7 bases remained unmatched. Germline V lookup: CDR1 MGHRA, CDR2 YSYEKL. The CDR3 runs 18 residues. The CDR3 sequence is CASSPPGQGNSYNSPLHF. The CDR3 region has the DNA TGCGCCAGCAGCCCCCCGGGACAGGGCAACTCCTATAATTCACCCCTCCACTTT.

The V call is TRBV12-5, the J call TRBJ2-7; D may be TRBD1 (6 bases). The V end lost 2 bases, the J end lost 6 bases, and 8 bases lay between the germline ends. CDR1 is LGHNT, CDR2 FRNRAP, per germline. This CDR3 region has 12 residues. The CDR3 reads CASGLLGGEQYF. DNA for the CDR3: TGTGCTAGTGGTTTGCTAGGGGGCGAGCAGTACTTC.

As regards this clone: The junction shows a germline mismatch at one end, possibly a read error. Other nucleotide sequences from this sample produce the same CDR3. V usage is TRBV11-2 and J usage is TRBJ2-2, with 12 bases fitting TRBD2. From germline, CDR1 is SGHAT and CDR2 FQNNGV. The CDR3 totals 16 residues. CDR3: CASSLETSGRTGELFF. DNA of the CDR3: TGTGCCAGCAGCCTGGAGACTAGCGGGAGAACCGGGGAGCTGTTCTTT.

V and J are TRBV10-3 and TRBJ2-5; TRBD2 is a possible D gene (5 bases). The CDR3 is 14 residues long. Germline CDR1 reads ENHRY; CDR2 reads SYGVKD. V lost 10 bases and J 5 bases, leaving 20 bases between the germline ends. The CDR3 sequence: CATDPGGVWETQYF. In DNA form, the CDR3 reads TGTGCCACTGATCCTGGAGGAGTGTGGGAGACCCAGTACTTC.

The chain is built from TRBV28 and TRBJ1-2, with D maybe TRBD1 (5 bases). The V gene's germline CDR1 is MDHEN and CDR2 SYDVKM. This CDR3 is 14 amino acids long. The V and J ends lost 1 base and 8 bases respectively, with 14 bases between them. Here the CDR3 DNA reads TGTGCCAGCAGTTTATCGGGGGGGGAAGGGGGCTACACCTTC. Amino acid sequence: CASSLSGGEGGYTF.

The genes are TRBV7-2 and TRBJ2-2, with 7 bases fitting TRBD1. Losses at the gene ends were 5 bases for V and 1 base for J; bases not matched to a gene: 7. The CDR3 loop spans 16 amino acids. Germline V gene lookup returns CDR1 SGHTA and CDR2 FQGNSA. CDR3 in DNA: TGTGCCAGCAGCATATCCGGGACAGTGAACACCGGGGAGCTGTTTTTT. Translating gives CASSISGTVNTGELFF.

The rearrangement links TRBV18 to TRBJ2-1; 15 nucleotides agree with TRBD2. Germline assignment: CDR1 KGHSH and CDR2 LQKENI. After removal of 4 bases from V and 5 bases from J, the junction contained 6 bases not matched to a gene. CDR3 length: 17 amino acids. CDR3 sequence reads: CASSRIGTSGGHNEQFF. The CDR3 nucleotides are TGTGCCAGCTCACGAATAGGGACTAGCGGGGGGCACAATGAGCAGTTCTTC.

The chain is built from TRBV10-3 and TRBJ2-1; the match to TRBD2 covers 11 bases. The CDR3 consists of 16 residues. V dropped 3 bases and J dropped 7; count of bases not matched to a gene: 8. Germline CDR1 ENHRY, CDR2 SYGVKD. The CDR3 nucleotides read TGTGCCATCAGTGATATAGCGGGGGGGCGGGGTAATGAGCAGTTCTTC. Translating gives CAISDIAGGRGNEQFF.

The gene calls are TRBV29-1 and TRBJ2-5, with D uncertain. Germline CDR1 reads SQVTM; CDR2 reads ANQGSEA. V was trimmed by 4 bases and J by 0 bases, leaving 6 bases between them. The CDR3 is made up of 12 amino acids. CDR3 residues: CSVARYQETQYF. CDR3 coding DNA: TGCAGCGTTGCGCGATACCAAGAGACCCAGTACTTC.

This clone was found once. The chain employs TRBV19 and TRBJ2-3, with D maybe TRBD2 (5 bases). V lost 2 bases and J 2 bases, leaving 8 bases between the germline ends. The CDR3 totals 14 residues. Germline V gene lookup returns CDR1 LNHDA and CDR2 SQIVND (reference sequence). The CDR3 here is CASSISDFTDTQYF. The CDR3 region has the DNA TGTGCCAGTAGTATATCGGACTTCACAGATACGCAGTATTTT.

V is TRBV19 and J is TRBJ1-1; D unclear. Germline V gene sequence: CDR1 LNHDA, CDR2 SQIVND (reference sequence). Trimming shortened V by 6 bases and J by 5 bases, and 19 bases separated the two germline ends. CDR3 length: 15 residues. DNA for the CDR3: TGTGCCAGTAGCCCGAAGACATTCCTTCGGACTGAAGCTTTCTTT. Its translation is CASSPKTFLRTEAFF.

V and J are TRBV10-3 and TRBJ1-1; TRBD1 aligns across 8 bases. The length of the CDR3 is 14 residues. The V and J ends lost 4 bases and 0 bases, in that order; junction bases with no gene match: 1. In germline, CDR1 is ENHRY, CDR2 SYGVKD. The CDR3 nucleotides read TGTGCCATCAGTGGGACAGGGCTGAACACTGAAGCTTTCTTT. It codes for CAISGTGLNTEAFF.

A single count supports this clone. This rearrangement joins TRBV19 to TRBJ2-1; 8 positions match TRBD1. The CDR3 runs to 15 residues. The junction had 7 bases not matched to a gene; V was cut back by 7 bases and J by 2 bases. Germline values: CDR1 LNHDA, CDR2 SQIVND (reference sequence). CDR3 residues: CASTRQGLTYNEQFF. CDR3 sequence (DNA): TGTGCCAGTACCAGACAGGGGCTCACCTACAATGAGCAGTTCTTC.